Below are 25 T cell receptor beta chains sequenced from a single sample in a study of T cells after yellow fever vaccination. Each CDR3 protein is one row after TCRdb ran MiXCR on the 5' RACE reads. Among around 590,000 distinct CDR3 sequences listed, approximately 13% were seen once. The specimen comprised PBMCs, sampled on the day of the yellow fever booster vaccination. The receptor set was obtained from a man aged 25 to 45 who received the YFV17D yellow fever vaccine.

The gene calls are TRBV5-4 and TRBJ2-1; the D is unclear. The CDR3 is 15 amino acids. The V end was cut by 0 bases, the J end by 5 bases, with 12 bases between. CDR1 and CDR2 (germline): SGHNT, YYREEE (reference sequence). The CDR3 here is CASSLGKGSNNEQFF. Here the CDR3 DNA reads TGTGCCAGCAGCTTGGGAAAGGGTAGCAACAATGAGCAGTTCTTC.

V gene TRBV11-2 combines with J gene TRBJ2-3; D is unresolved. Trimming took 9 bases from V and 9 from J, leaving 13 bases between them. The length of the CDR3 is 11 residues. CDR1 SGHAT and CDR2 FQNNGV come from the germline V gene. In DNA form, the CDR3 reads TGTGCCAGTACGACCCGAGGAACGCAGTATTTT. This encodes CASTTRGTQYF.

The sample holds a few counts of this clonotype. The gene calls are TRBV14 and TRBJ2-1; D is undetermined. The V and J ends lost 0 bases and 4 bases respectively, with 13 bases between them. The germline V gene encodes CDR1 SGHDN and CDR2 FVKESK. The CDR3 has 16 amino acids. The CDR3 spells CASSQESSFGYNEQFF. In nucleotides, the CDR3 is TGTGCCAGCAGCCAAGAATCTTCCTTCGGGTACAATGAGCAGTTCTTC.

V and J are TRBV30 and TRBJ2-1, with 10 bases matching TRBD2. Germline lookup yields CDR1 GTSNPN and CDR2 SVGIG (reference sequence). CDR3 length: 16 residues. V dropped 0 bases and J dropped 7; count of bases not matched to a gene: 9. CDR3 amino acids: CAWSVAGLAESNEQFF. The CDR3 DNA follows: TGTGCCTGGAGTGTAGCCGGACTAGCGGAATCTAATGAGCAGTTCTTC.

V gene TRBV28 combines with J gene TRBJ2-6; TRBD1 agrees at 7 bases. In germline, CDR1 is MDHEN, CDR2 SYDVKM. The length of the CDR3 is 15 residues. Trimming took 4 bases from V and 3 from J; bases not matched to a gene: 3. This CDR3 is CASSSGQVGANVLTF. In DNA, the CDR3 is TGTGCCAGCAGTTCAGGACAGGTTGGGGCCAACGTCCTGACTTTC.

This clonotype was detected only a few times. V is TRBV28 and J is TRBJ2-7, with 7 bases that match TRBD1. Germline CDR1 and CDR2: MDHEN and SYDVKM. This CDR3 has 14 residues. With 2 bases clipped from V and 3 bases from J, the junction kept 4 bases outside the gene matches. For the CDR3, the DNA is TGTGCCAGCAGTTTAAATGGACAGGACTACGAGCAGTACTTC. Protein: CASSLNGQDYEQYF.

The chain combines TRBV7-2 with TRBJ2-7; D call uncertain. Germline V CDR1 and CDR2: SGHTA, FQGNSA. The CDR3 is 19 amino acids. V lost 2 bases and J lost 6, with 29 bases in between. This chain's CDR3 is CASSLSGVQVRNRFSEQYF. DNA for the CDR3: TGTGCCAGCAGCTTAAGTGGCGTTCAAGTGAGAAATCGGTTCAGCGAGCAGTACTTC.

This clonotype showed up just a few times. The chain recombines TRBV3-1 with TRBJ2-2, with D perhaps given as TRBD1 or TRBD2 (5 bases each). In germline, CDR1 is LGHDT, CDR2 YNNKEL (reference sequence). Trimming took off 4 bases at V and 5 bases at J, with 14 bases between the two ends. The CDR3 spans 15 residues. The CDR3 here is CASSLGALSTGELFF. CDR3 nucleotides: TGTGCCAGCAGCCTCGGGGCGCTGTCAACCGGGGAGCTGTTTTTT.

This clonotype was counted between two and nine times. V and J are TRBV5-4 and TRBJ2-5; perhaps TRBD1 as D (6 bases). The V gene's germline CDR1 is SGHNT and CDR2 YYREEE (reference sequence). Trimming stripped 3 bases from V and 2 bases from J, with 17 bases between. The CDR3 is made up of 16 amino acids. The CDR3 region is CASSSSPARGQETQYF. The CDR3 bases are TGTGCCAGCAGCTCCAGCCCGGCTAGGGGGCAAGAGACCCAGTACTTC.

This clonotype was observed a few times. The chain couples TRBV14 to TRBJ2-4; 15 bases line up with TRBD2. V was clipped by 1 base and J by 6 bases; unmatched bases: 10. The CDR3 has 19 residues. Per the germline V gene, CDR1 is SGHDN and CDR2 is FVKESK. CDR3 residues: CASSQAPGLAGGSRNIQYF. For the CDR3, the DNA is TGTGCCAGCAGCCAAGCTCCGGGACTAGCGGGAGGATCAAGAAACATTCAGTACTTC. The full variable domain, completed using reference TRBV14 and TRBJ2-4, is EAGVTQFPSHSVIEKGQTVTLRCDPISGHDNLYWYRRVMGKEIKFLLHFVKESKQDESGMPNNRFLAERTGGTYSTLKVQPAELEDSGVYFCASSQAPGLAGGSRNIQYFGAGTRLSVL.

This clonotype was seen a handful of times. CDR3 loop: CATSRAGSHDEQYF. DNA of the CDR3: TGTGCCACCAGCAGAGCGGGGAGCCACGACGAGCAGTACTTC. The J gene is TRBJ2-7, the V gene TRBV15; TRBD2 might be the D (5 bases). This CDR3 has 14 residues. The V gene's germline CDR1 is LNHNV and CDR2 YYDKDF (reference sequence). V was shortened by 1 base and J by 5 bases, with 12 bases between the two germline ends.

The chain couples TRBV7-8 to TRBJ2-7; perhaps TRBD2 as D (7 bases). This CDR3 region has 16 residues. Trimming took 0 bases from V and 2 from J, leaving 14 bases between them. Germline V gene data show CDR1 as SGHVS and CDR2 as FQNEAQ. The CDR3 here is CASSLAEKGGPYEQYF. The CDR3 coding sequence is TGTGCCAGCAGCTTAGCGGAGAAGGGGGGGCCCTACGAGCAGTACTTC.

This clonotype was counted only a few times. The gene calls are TRBV7-2 and TRBJ2-7, with D unresolved. Germline assignment: CDR1 SGHTA and CDR2 FQGNSA. The CDR3 consists of 12 residues. Trimming shortened V by 3 bases and J by 2 bases, and 5 bases separated the two germline ends. CDR3 protein: CASSFGPYEQYF. DNA for the CDR3: TGTGCCAGCAGCTTTGGCCCCTACGAGCAGTACTTC. The full variable domain, its missing parts supplied by reference TRBV7-2 and TRBJ2-7, is GAGVSQSPSNKVTEKGKDVELRCDPISGHTALYWYRQSLGQGLEFLIYFQGNSAPDKSGLPSDRFSAERTGGSVSTLTIQRTQQEDSAVYLCASSFGPYEQYFGPGTRLTVT.

This clonotype was counted between two and nine times. The chain links TRBV19 to TRBJ1-6; D uncertain. The CDR3 covers 14 residues. V was shortened by 6 bases and J by 8 bases, with 14 bases between the two germline ends. Germline lookup yields CDR1 LNHDA and CDR2 SQIVND (reference sequence). CDR3 loop: CASSPYLADSPLHF. CDR3 sequence (DNA): TGTGCCAGTAGCCCCTACCTGGCGGATTCACCCCTCCACTTT.

The count of this clonotype is one. The missing conserved phenylalanine or tryptophan at the end of this CDR3 makes a read error likely. CDR3 loop: CASRDNRNSPLHS. The DNA for the CDR3 is TGTGCCAGTAGGGACAACCGCAATTCACCCCTCCACTCT. V and J are TRBV19 and TRBJ1-6; D might be TRBD1 (5 bases). V shed 6 bases and J shed 7 bases, with 10 bases lying between them. Germline V gene sequence: CDR1 LNHDA, CDR2 SQIVND (reference sequence). This CDR3 region has 13 residues.

This clonotype was picked up a small number of times. The CDR3 nucleotides read TGTGCCAGCAGCTCAGGACGGACCAAGAACACTGAAGCTTTCTTT. It yields the protein CASSSGRTKNTEAFF. This sequence joins TRBV7-9 and TRBJ1-1; D is unclear. Germline V gene data show CDR1 as SEHNR and CDR2 as FQNEAQ (reference sequence). This CDR3 is built from 15 residues. The V and J ends lost 4 bases and 1 base respectively, with 13 bases between them.

This clonotype was counted many times. V is TRBV4-3 and J is TRBJ2-3; tentative D call: TRBD2 (6 bases). The CDR3 runs 19 residues. Between the trimmed V and J ends, which lost 6 bases and 0 bases, there was a span of 25 bases. From germline, CDR1 is LGHNA and CDR2 YSLEER. CDR3 DNA: TGCGCCAGCAGAGGCGGGGCAGCCCAGATACCAACTAGCACAGATACGCAGTATTTT. Protein sequence: CASRGGAAQIPTSTDTQYF.

The chain links TRBV7-2 to TRBJ2-1; TRBD1 might be the D (6 bases). The CDR3 is 16 residues long. In germline, CDR1 is SGHTA, CDR2 FQGNSA. V lost 1 base and J 9 bases, leaving 19 bases between the germline ends. The CDR3 region is CASSLDGTILGGEQFF. The DNA for the CDR3 is TGTGCCAGCAGCTTAGACGGGACCATCCTAGGGGGTGAGCAGTTCTTC.

This clonotype was observed many times. In nucleotides, the CDR3 is TGTGCCAGCAGCTTAGGGTGGGGACGGTACAATGAGCAGTTCTTC. Its protein product is CASSLGWGRYNEQFF. J is TRBJ2-1 and V is TRBV7-2, with D perhaps given as TRBD1 or TRBD2 (5 bases each). The ends were cut back, 1 base at V and 4 bases at J, with 11 bases in the middle. CDR1 and CDR2 from the germline V gene are SGHTA and FQGNSA. This CDR3 has 15 amino acids.

This clonotype occurred many times. The chain recombines TRBV7-2 with TRBJ1-6, with a tentative D call TRBD1 (6 bases). V was trimmed by 1 base and J by 6 bases, leaving 10 bases between them. This CDR3 spans 15 amino acids. Germline V gene sequence: CDR1 SGHTA, CDR2 FQGNSA. In DNA form, the CDR3 reads TGTGCCAGCAGCTTAGGGGGACACGGTAATTCACCCCTCCACTTT. It specifies CASSLGGHGNSPLHF.

The chain carries TRBV27 and TRBJ2-7; a possible D gene is TRBD1 (6 bases). The CDR3 loop spans 14 amino acids. The germline V gene encodes CDR1 MNHEY and CDR2 SMNVEV (reference sequence). V lost 6 bases to trimming and J lost 3 bases, with 15 bases between them. In DNA form, the CDR3 reads TGTGCCAGCAGGCCTACAGGGTTTAGCTACGAGCAGTACTTC. It is translated as CASRPTGFSYEQYF.

This clonotype was found many times. The rearrangement uses TRBV5-6 and TRBJ1-4, with TRBD1 as a possible D gene (5 bases). Per the germline V gene, CDR1 is SGHDT and CDR2 is YYEEEE. V lost 4 bases and J lost 8, with 12 bases in between. This CDR3 comprises 13 residues. CDR3 sequence: CASSGSNREKLFF. DNA of the CDR3: TGTGCCAGCAGCGGGAGTAACAGGGAAAAACTGTTTTTT. Based on the CDR3 plus reference TRBV5-6 and TRBJ1-4, the full variable domain is DAGVTQSPTHLIKTRGQQVTLRCSPKSGHDTVSWYQQALGQGPQFIFQYYEEEERQRGNFPDRFSGHQFPNYSSELNVNALLLGDSALYLCASSGSNREKLFFGSGTQLSVL.

This clonotype was seen a handful of times. This sequence joins TRBV27 and TRBJ2-3, with TRBD2 matching over 8 bases. Germline V gene data show CDR1 as MNHEY and CDR2 as SMNVEV (reference sequence). This CDR3 spans 16 amino acids. V lost 5 bases, J lost 0 bases, and 7 bases stayed unmatched. CDR3 coding DNA: TGTGCCAGCAGTAAAACTAGCGGACTAAGCACAGATACGCAGTATTTT. It specifies CASSKTSGLSTDTQYF.

V and J are TRBV7-9 and TRBJ2-7; D is ambiguous. The V gene's germline CDR1 is SEHNR and CDR2 FQNEAQ (reference sequence). The germline V and J ends were trimmed by 6 bases and 4 bases, with 16 bases remaining between them. CDR3 size: 14 residues. The CDR3 region is CASSSAGPAYEQYF. In DNA, the CDR3 is TGTGCCAGCAGTTCTGCTGGCCCAGCATACGAGCAGTACTTC. Full variable domain (remainder filled in from reference TRBV7-9 and TRBJ2-7): DTGVSQNPRHKITKRGQNVTFRCDPISEHNRLYWYRQTLGQGPEFLTYFQNEAQLEKSRLLSDRFSAERPKGSFSTLEIQRTEQGDSAMYLCASSSAGPAYEQYFGPGTRLTVT.

This clonotype has only a few counts. V usage is TRBV5-1 and J usage is TRBJ1-2; a possible D gene is TRBD1 (5 bases). Trimming took off 8 bases at V and 0 bases at J, with 17 bases between the two ends. The CDR3 totals 15 residues. Germline V gene data show CDR1 as SGHRS and CDR2 as YFSETQ. The CDR3 loop reads CARIVRDAANYGYTF. For the CDR3, the DNA is TGCGCCAGAATAGTACGGGACGCAGCTAACTATGGCTACACCTTC.